The clone carrying this T cell receptor (beta chain) was found once. Naive CD8 cells, CD45RO-negative and positively selected for CCR7, excluded terminally differentiated effector memory CD45RA+ cells. Adults of Caucasian background living in Nashville, Tennessee made up all donors. Deep was the level at which the assay was run. Produced via immunoSEQ multiplex PCR; TCRdb's table is partial and in-frame only. The data hold about 2.1 million clones, with around 95% observed a single time. The data are from a study of shared clonotypes between healthy human individuals. The CDR3 covers 15 residues. Germline CDR1 MDHEN, CDR2 SYDVKM. Trimming stripped 4 bases from V and 6 bases from J, with 15 bases between.

V gene TRBV28 combines with J gene TRBJ1-4, with D possibly being TRBD1 (6 bases). Sequencing used naive CD8+ T cells from PBMCs. This TCR was recovered from a man aged 18-30 years in good health. Some clones in this sample may be carry-over from other donors' samples. The CDR3 DNA sequence: TGTGCCAGCAGTTCCAGGTGGAGGGGGGATGAAAAACTGTTTTTT. Protein sequence: CASSSRWRGDEKLFF.